Listed below are T cell receptor beta chains from one sample, sequenced in a study of shared clonotypes between healthy human individuals. Sequencing was performed with immunoSEQ multiplex PCR; in TCRdb, only in-frame clones are kept and a portion is missing. This sample has 650,000 to 800,000 clones, with approximately 77% found just once. Sequencing was performed on memory CD4+ T cells sorted from blood. The receptors were gathered from a woman in her twenties or thirties in good health. Each CDR3 is given without its conserved first and last residue. A D gene is named only where the DNA matches it firmly.

j_call v_call d_call cdr3_aa
TRBJ2-2 TRBV5-6 TRBD2 ASSLTGTSGSIKELF
TRBJ1-1 TRBV5-5 NA ASSLHRNTEAF
TRBJ2-7 TRBV7-2 TRBD1 ASSSQGQIYEQY
TRBJ2-1 TRBV6-1 NA ASSEARGNEQF
TRBJ2-7 TRBV6-1 TRBD2 ASGGLAGAFSEQY
TRBJ2-5 TRBV30 TRBD2 AWSPGLAGGETQY
TRBJ1-2 TRBV4-1 NA ASSPNPGWAYGYT
TRBJ1-5 TRBV27 NA ASRGLGNQPQH
TRBJ2-1 TRBV2 TRBD2 ASMETGLAGASEQF
TRBJ2-1 TRBV21-1 NA ASSGGQYNEQF
TRBJ2-5 TRBV6-6 NA ASSSGWQTQY
TRBJ2-7 TRBV5-1 NA ASSLGAGRDPQY
TRBJ2-4 TRBV5-6 NA ASSPPGLAKNIQY
TRBJ2-3 TRBV18 NA ASSSGDTDTQY
TRBJ1-1 TRBV7-2 NA ASSLSGPGWSHEAF
TRBJ2-7 TRBV11-3 NA ASSQNGAEQY
TRBJ1-2 TRBV7-2 NA ASSLETVNYGYT
TRBJ2-1 TRBV5-4 NA ASSLQAGRKDEQF
TRBJ2-3 TRBV7-2 TRBD1 ASSSRGLESDTQY
TRBJ1-5 TRBV28 TRBD1 ASVRFAGGADQPQH
TRBJ2-1 TRBV5-1 NA ASSLGENYNEQF
TRBJ1-2 TRBV28 NA ASSTSVRANYGYT
TRBJ1-1 TRBV11-2 NA ASSLRPREYEAF
TRBJ1-5 TRBV2 NA ASSGGPEQPQH
TRBJ2-7 TRBV9 TRBD1 ASSVATQGVYEQY
TRBJ1-4 TRBV6-6 NA ASSYQGDSEKLF
TRBJ2-3 TRBV13 NA ASSTRGRGSTDTQY
TRBJ2-1 TRBV30 TRBD2 AWAGTSGGESSYNEQF
TRBJ2-7 TRBV18 NA ASSPPGQPYEQY
TRBJ2-3 TRBV27 NA ASSSLGAATDTQY
TRBJ2-1 TRBV5-1 TRBD1 ASSLGRGRGDEQF
TRBJ2-5 TRBV10-2 NA ASRTRVEETQY
TRBJ1-2 TRBV18 TRBD1 ASSPPGVRGPNYGYT
TRBJ1-1 TRBV28 TRBD1 ASRPPPGTGSPTEAF
TRBJ1-1 TRBV30 TRBD1 AWDTGAGEAF
TRBJ1-1 TRBV6-5 TRBD1 ASRGRQGTTEAF
TRBJ1-4 TRBV5-1 NA ASSRLSRNEKLF
TRBJ1-1 TRBV28 NA ASRPSRGARTTEAF
TRBJ1-5 TRBV18 NA ASSQGGSNQPQH
TRBJ2-3 TRBV11-2 TRBD2 ASSLLLSGRATDTQY
TRBJ2-7 TRBV11-2 NA ASSLATALSYEQY
TRBJ1-1 TRBV30 NA AWSVQGNTEAF
TRBJ1-4 TRBV11-2 NA ASSLGRANEKLF
TRBJ1-4 TRBV6-5 NA ASRRTVGNNEKLF
TRBJ2-7 TRBV18 TRBD1 ASSPTDRAYEQY
TRBJ1-5 TRBV19 NA ASSGLLNQPQH
TRBJ2-4 TRBV19 NA ASSIKNIQY